The 10 T cell receptor beta chains below were found in one sample sequenced in a study of tumor and adjacent non-tumor tissue in lung cancer. This sample's RNA came from whole unsorted tissue. More than 3 cm separated this lung sample from the edge of the tumor. The library came from three nested PCR rounds adapted from ARM-PCR protocols. One entry per CDR3 protein, called by TCRdb with MiXCR from the multiplex PCR reads. The table has 75,000 to 80,000 distinct CDR3 sequences, 76% seen once. The sequenced material came from distant non-tumor lung tissue. These receptors were obtained from a man between 70 and 80 years old with non-small cell lung cancer.

This chain joins TRBV29-1 and TRBJ2-5, with TRBD1 as a possible D gene (6 bases). CDR3 length: 13 residues. The germline V gene has CDR1 SQVTM and CDR2 ANQGSEA. Trimming took 7 bases from V and 12 from J, leaving 24 bases between them. The CDR3 here is CSAADRFQDIKYF. CDR3 sequence (DNA): TGCAGCGCGGCCGACAGGTTCCAAGACATCAAGTACTTC.

The chain employs TRBV20-1 and TRBJ2-7; 10 bases are a match to TRBD2. The CDR3 length is 15 residues. CDR1 is DFQATT, CDR2 SNEGSKA, per germline (reference sequence). Here the CDR3 reads CTDREELAGTYEQYF. In DNA, the CDR3 is TGCACTGATAGAGAAGAACTAGCGGGGACCTACGAGCAGTACTTC.

This clonotype has a handful of counts. A much larger clone is a single base away; this may be a read error. The genes are TRBV12-3 or TRBV12-4 and TRBJ1-6; no clear D gene. CDR3 length: 13 residues. Trimming took 5 bases from V and 10 from J, leaving 12 bases between them. The CDR3, as DNA: TGTGCCAGCAGTCCGGACCCATGGTCACCCCTCCACTTT. This sequence encodes CASSPDPWSPLHF.

A note on this clonotype: At one end the junction does not follow the germline gene, possibly because of a read error. The V and J genes are TRBV11-2 and TRBJ2-2, with 7 bases that match TRBD1. This CDR3 is 16 amino acids long. Germline assignment: CDR1 SGHAT and CDR2 FQNNGV. CDR3 sequence (DNA): TGTGCCAGCGGCTTACTGGGCACAGGGGTTGCCGGGGAGCTGATTTTT. It encodes CASGLLGTGVAGELIF.

The chain combines TRBV5-6 with TRBJ2-7; TRBD1 or TRBD2 may be the D gene (5 bases each). Trimming stripped 6 bases from V and 4 bases from J, with 17 bases between. The CDR3 consists of 14 residues. Germline V lookup: CDR1 SGHDT, CDR2 YYEEEE. The DNA for the CDR3 is TGTGCCAGCACCCGGGGACGGAGCTCATACGAGCAGTACTTC. Its translation is CASTRGRSSYEQYF.

In regard to this clonotype: One end of the junction varies from germline; a read error may be responsible. The chain has TRBV11-2 and TRBJ2-7, with 8 bases matching TRBD1. Germline CDR1 SGHAT, CDR2 FQNNGV. The CDR3 sequence is 15 residues long. This CDR3 reads CASSLDQGALYEHCF. CDR3 DNA: TGCGCCAGCAGCTTAGATCAGGGGGCCCTCTACGAGCACTGCTTC.

This clonotype is termed large. The chain uses TRBV29-1 and TRBJ2-7, with a weak D call TRBD2 (6 bases). CDR1 and CDR2 (germline): SQVTM, ANQGSEA. The CDR3 totals 14 residues. Trimming removed 2 bases at V and 2 bases at J, with 13 bases between. CDR3 amino acids: CSVERAGPTYEQYF. Written as DNA, the CDR3 is TGCAGCGTTGAAAGGGCGGGACCGACCTACGAGCAGTACTTC.

The chain uses TRBV20-1 and TRBJ2-7, with D possibly TRBD1 on 6 matching bases. Trimming shortened V by 1 base and J by 5 bases, and 12 bases separated the two germline ends. Germline CDR1 reads DFQATT; CDR2 reads SNEGSKA (reference sequence). This CDR3 has 13 amino acids. This CDR3 reads CSARGARDNEQYF. CDR3 DNA sequence: TGCAGTGCTAGAGGGGCCAGGGACAACGAGCAGTACTTC.

This clonotype was seen a few times. With a much larger clone just one base away, this may be a read error. The chain joins TRBV5-4 to TRBJ2-4; no firm D call. The germline V gene has CDR1 SGHNT and CDR2 YYREEE (reference sequence). Trimming shortened V by 6 bases and J by 5 bases, and 15 bases separated the two germline ends. This CDR3 comprises 14 residues. The CDR3 here is CASNSPRTENIQYF. In DNA form, the CDR3 reads TGTGCCAGCAACTCCCCGCGAACTGAAAACATTCAGTACTTC.

A word on this clonotype: This sequence may be a read error, since a much larger clone differs from it by one base. J is TRBJ2-7 and V is TRBV12-3 or TRBV12-4; no firm D call. The CDR3 covers 14 residues. Trimming left V 1 base short and J 3 bases short, with 10 bases between. The CDR3 is CASSLGRTVYEQYF. The CDR3 nucleotides read TGTGCCAGCAGTTTAGGACGAACGGTCTACGAGCAGTACTTC.